This TCR beta chain was found in a study of blood T cell repertoires in COVID-19. Study in general: COVID-19 samples from acute and convalescent phases originated in the United States, Italy and Spain. The cDNA or gDNA used as material had been derived from T cells, B-cell-depleted T cells, or PBMCs.

In the study's own analysis: From reference gene primer amplification, estimates of nucleated cell counts were derived. Clones were read by immunoSEQ multiplex PCR, and TCRdb kept only the in-frame ones, dropping some. The V and J calls and clone size were taken over from that table, and D and trimming were inferred from the DNA. Found here are 150,000 to 200,000 clones, roughly four fifths of them singletons; the top ten hold approximately 10%. Of note for this clone: The identical CDR3 is also encoded by other nucleotide sequences in the sample.

The CDR3 loop spans 13 amino acids. CDR1 SGHRS and CDR2 YFSETQ come from the germline V gene. The V segment lost 4 bases and the J segment 6 bases; nucleotides outside the gene matches: 4. The sequence was collected from a man aged 55 to 70 with active or convalescent COVID-19. Material: peripheral blood. The rearrangement joins TRBV5-1 to TRBJ1-2, with TRBD1 matching over 9 bases. The DNA for the CDR3 is TGCGCCAGCAGCCCGGGACAGGGACATGGCTACACCTTC. It translates to CASSPGQGHGYTF.